This T cell receptor (beta chain) was identified in a study of early T cells in non-severe SARS-CoV-2 infection. The overall study: Unpaired chains resulted from sequencing bulk RNA of unsorted whole blood.

Trimming left V 5 bases short and J 18 bases short, with 17 bases between. The germline gives CDR1 SGHTA, CDR2 FQGNSA. The CDR3 runs to 12 residues. Overall study results and limits: Comparison of clonotypes with VDJdb favored anti-spike CD8 responses while missing private and CD4 specificities.

Via MiXCR, TCRdb re-called the 5' RACE reads, giving one row per CDR3 protein. This table has nearly 80,000 distinct CDR3 sequences, about 13% appearing once. This clonotype was recorded at least ten times. Its antigen is unidentified. The sequencing sample was made of whole blood. The source of this sequence is an adult who was a healthcare worker with PCR-confirmed SARS-CoV-2 infection or an uninfected control (not recorded which). This chain connects TRBV7-2 to TRBJ1-6; D remains ambiguous. The CDR3 DNA is TGTGCCAGCAGCCCTATAGGGCGACCGCCCCACTTT. As protein: CASSPIGRPPHF.